This is a list of T cell receptor beta chains from one sample in a study of T cells in Graves' hyperthyroidism and ophthalmopathy. MiXCR, run by TCRdb on the multiplex PCR reads, gives a single entry per CDR3 protein. The data contain roughly 200,000 distinct CDR3 sequences, 17% of them singletons. The sample taken for sequencing was blood. All receptors derive from a woman aged 45-59 years with Graves' hyperthyroidism. Both conserved end residues are part of each CDR3. The D gene is left open where the match is weak. Clone sizes are given selectively: once, few, many, or a class where the clone is expanded.

j_call clone_size d_call v_call cdr3_nt cdr3_aa
TRBJ2-7 NA NA TRBV6-5 TGTGCCAGCAGTTACTCGAATTCTGGCGAGCAGTACTTC CASSYSNSGEQYF
TRBJ1-2 many NA TRBV29-1 TGCAGCGTCGCCAATTTGTCTGGCTACACCTTC CSVANLSGYTF
TRBJ2-3 many TRBD2 TRBV6-1 TGTGCCAGCAGTGAAGTACTAGCGGGAGGCACAGATACGCAGTATTTT CASSEVLAGGTDTQYF
TRBJ1-1 many NA TRBV12-3/TRBV12-4 TGTGCCAGCAGACAGGCTACGTTTAACACTGAAGCTTTCTTT CASRQATFNTEAFF
TRBJ2-1 many TRBD2 TRBV7-6 TGTGCCAGCAGCCTAGCGGGAGGGCCTCATGAGCAGTTCTTC CASSLAGGPHEQFF
TRBJ2-7 many TRBD2 TRBV7-2 TGTGCCAGCAGCTTAGCCTCCGGGACTAGCACCTACGAGCAGTACTTC CASSLASGTSTYEQYF
TRBJ2-2 NA NA TRBV6-2/TRBV6-3 TGTGCCAGCAGCCAAGGGACCACAACCGGGGAGCTGTTTTTT CASSQGTTTGELFF
TRBJ1-4 many TRBD1 TRBV28 TGTGCCAGCAGTTACTCCCCGGGACAGGCGGGAGCAACTAATGAAAAACTGTTTTTT CASSYSPGQAGATNEKLFF
TRBJ1-2 many NA TRBV29-1 TGCAGCGTTGAAGCGGGGTTTCCTAACTATGGCTACACCTTC CSVEAGFPNYGYTF
TRBJ1-4 NA TRBD1 TRBV29-1 TGCAGCGTTCAAGACAGGGGGCGCGGAAAACTGTTTTTT CSVQDRGRGKLFF
TRBJ2-3 many TRBD1 TRBV2 TGTGCCAGCAGTGGGGACAGGGTATTCCTCACGGATACGCAGTATTTT CASSGDRVFLTDTQYF
TRBJ2-1 once TRBD2 TRBV20-1 TGCAGTGCCCGGCGGACTAGCGGGGTAGGAGGCTACAATGAGCAGTTCTTC CSARRTSGVGGYNEQFF
TRBJ2-1 NA NA TRBV7-2 TGTGCCAGCAGCTTAGTTGGGGGACAAATTGCCCATGAGCAGTTCTTC CASSLVGGQIAHEQFF
TRBJ2-5 many NA TRBV12-3/TRBV12-4 TGTGCCAGCAGTTTAGGTCGTCCGAAGATGGAGTACTTC CASSLGRPKMEYF
TRBJ2-7 many NA TRBV29-1 TGCAGCGTTCCGGGACTTCTATGGGGCGAGCAGTACTTC CSVPGLLWGEQYF
TRBJ2-5 many TRBD1 TRBV2 TGTGCCAGCATGACAGGGCCTCAAGAGACCCAGTACTTC CASMTGPQETQYF
TRBJ2-7 many TRBD1 TRBV13 TGTGCCAGCAGCCTTGGGGACAGTTCAAACAACGAGCAGTACTTC CASSLGDSSNNEQYF
TRBJ1-2 many NA TRBV7-9 TGTGCCAGCAGCTTAGTTGGCAGCTCAACTAACTATGGCTACACCTTC CASSLVGSSTNYGYTF
TRBJ1-6 few NA TRBV28 TGTGCCAGCAGTTTAGGGGGCTCCTATAATTCACCCCTCCACTTT CASSLGGSYNSPLHF
TRBJ2-5 few TRBD2 TRBV12-5 TGTGCTAGTGGTTTGTTCCCGACTAGCGGGAGCTCAGAGACCCAGTACTTC CASGLFPTSGSSETQYF
TRBJ2-1 NA TRBD2 TRBV20-1 TGCAGTGCTAGAGCGCCCCTAGCGGTATACAATGAGCAGTTCTTC CSARAPLAVYNEQFF
TRBJ2-1 NA NA TRBV20-1 TGCAGTGCTACCGACCAGAACAATGAGCAGTTCTTC CSATDQNNEQFF
TRBJ2-3 many NA TRBV28 TGTGCCAGCAGCCAGGATTTAACAGATACGCAGTATTTT CASSQDLTDTQYF
TRBJ1-2 many NA TRBV12-3/TRBV12-4 TGTGCCAGCAGTTTATCGGGGATAGCTAACTATGGCTACACCTTC CASSLSGIANYGYTF
TRBJ2-7 many NA TRBV20-1 TGCAGTGCTAGATCCGCTCAGACCTACGAGCAGTACTTC CSARSAQTYEQYF
TRBJ1-2 few NA TRBV6-1 TGTGCCAGCAGCCTTGGGGGGGCGCCTAACTATGGCTACACCTTC CASSLGGAPNYGYTF
TRBJ2-5 many TRBD2 TRBV29-1 TGCAGCGTTATATGGGCTAGCGGGAGAGTCCAAGAGACCCAGTACTTC CSVIWASGRVQETQYF
TRBJ2-1 many TRBD2 TRBV6-1 TGTGCCAGCAGTGAGGTTAGCGGGAGGGACAATGAGCAGTTCTTC CASSEVSGRDNEQFF
TRBJ2-1 NA TRBD2 TRBV19 TGTGCCAGTAGTAGAGGTAGCGGGAGATCCAATGAGCAGTTCTTC CASSRGSGRSNEQFF
TRBJ1-1 many NA TRBV28 TGTGCCAGCAGTTTATCTACAGGAATCCCGAAAGCTTTCTTT CASSLSTGIPKAFF
TRBJ2-1 few TRBD2 TRBV9 TGTGCCAGCAGCGCGGGACTAGCGAGCAATGAGCAGTTCTTC CASSAGLASNEQFF
TRBJ2-5 many NA TRBV12-3/TRBV12-4 TGTGCCAGCAGTGACGCCCAAACCCGGGAGACCCAGTACTTC CASSDAQTRETQYF
TRBJ2-5 many TRBD2 TRBV7-3 TGTGCCAGCAGCCCCACCCCGCTAGCGGTAGACCAAGAGACCCAGTACTTC CASSPTPLAVDQETQYF
TRBJ2-2 many NA TRBV11-1 TGTGCCAGCAGCAAACGGCTCGAAGGAATAGTCACCGGGGAGCTGTTTTTT CASSKRLEGIVTGELFF
TRBJ1-1 NA NA TRBV30 TGTGCCTGGAATCCAGGGAACACTGAAGCTTTCTTT CAWNPGNTEAFF
TRBJ2-3 many NA TRBV12-3/TRBV12-4 TGTGCCAGCAGTTTGCGCGGGGCTAGCACAGATACGCAGTATTTT CASSLRGASTDTQYF
TRBJ1-1 many NA TRBV9 TGTGCCAGCAGCGTAGATTGGGGGGGAGGAACTGAAGCTTTCTTT CASSVDWGGGTEAFF
TRBJ2-3 many NA TRBV2 TGTGCCAGAAGCCTCCCCAGGGGGACTAGTTCCACCGGGGACACAGATACGCAGTATTTT CARSLPRGTSSTGDTDTQYF
TRBJ2-7 many TRBD1 TRBV11-3 TGTGCCAGCAGCTCGTTGGTCCGTTGGAATCGGGGACAGGTATCGGGGGAGCAGTACTTC CASSSLVRWNRGQVSGEQYF
TRBJ2-5 few NA TRBV19 TGTGCCAGTGGCGTCGACTCTCAAGAGACCCAGTACTTC CASGVDSQETQYF
TRBJ2-2 NA TRBD1 TRBV29-1 TGCAGCGCCAGGACAGGTGGCACCGGGGAGCTGTTTTTT CSARTGGTGELFF
TRBJ2-1 NA TRBD2 TRBV15 TGTGCCACCAGGGAAGCGGGAGAGGGAGAGCAGTTCTTC CATREAGEGEQFF
TRBJ1-2 many NA TRBV29-1 TGCAGCGTGGATGTAGGGCACGGCTACACCTTC CSVDVGHGYTF
TRBJ1-1 NA NA TRBV5-1 TGCGCCAGCAGCTTGATAGGGTTGGGGTTCGAAACTGAAGCTTTCTTT CASSLIGLGFETEAFF
TRBJ2-1 many TRBD2 TRBV7-9 TGTGCCAGCAGCCTTGGACTAGACAGAATTATTGGTGAGCAGTTCTTC CASSLGLDRIIGEQFF
TRBJ2-1 NA NA TRBV7-2 TGTGCCAGCAGGGACCCCCCTCGGGGTGAGCAGTTCTTC CASRDPPRGEQFF
TRBJ1-5 many NA TRBV3-1 TGTGCCAGCAGCCTGAGAGCAGGGGTGAAGCCCCAGCATTTT CASSLRAGVKPQHF
TRBJ2-1 many TRBD2 TRBV9 TGTGCCAGCAGCGTAGTGGCGGGAGGGAATGAGCAGTTCTTC CASSVVAGGNEQFF
TRBJ1-5 NA TRBD1 TRBV28 TGTGCCAGCAGCGTGACAGGGGGCCATCATCAGCCCCAGCATTTT CASSVTGGHHQPQHF
TRBJ2-1 few TRBD2 TRBV20-1 TGCAGTGCTAGAGATCTGTTGGGACTAGCGGGAGCCAATGAGCAGTTCTTC CSARDLLGLAGANEQFF
TRBJ1-6 NA NA TRBV12-3/TRBV12-4 TGTGCCAGCAGTCTCTCCTCCGACATATGGTCACCCCTCCACTTT CASSLSSDIWSPLHF
TRBJ2-5 many NA TRBV20-1 TGCAGTGCTAGTAAGGGTCAAGAGACCCAGTACTTC CSASKGQETQYF